This T cell receptor (beta chain) was identified during a study of cytomegalovirus exposure and HLA in healthy donors. The donors belonged to the approximately 120-subject validation cohort, separate from the 666-subject first cohort. CDR1 SEHNR and CDR2 FQNEAQ come from the germline V gene (reference sequence). The trim removed 4 bases at V and 7 bases at J, leaving 8 bases unmatched. This CDR3 is built from 15 residues. Generated by immunoSEQ multiplex PCR, the TCRdb table keeps only in-frame clones and is missing some. The sample carries about 63,000 clones, more than 80% recorded once. The sequenced sample consisted of PBMCs. The chain uses TRBV7-9 and TRBJ1-4; 8 bases are a match to TRBD1. This sequence originates from a woman under 30 in good health and CMV-seronegative. The CDR3 sequence is CASSSQGGYGEKLFF. The DNA of the CDR3 is TGTGCCAGCAGCTCACAGGGGGGATATGGTGAAAAACTGTTTTTT. Drawing the rest from reference TRBV7-9 and TRBJ1-4, the complete variable domain is DTGVSQNPRHKITKRGQNVTFRCDPISEHNRLYWYRQTLGQGPEFLTYFQNEAQLEKSRLLSDRFSAERPKGSFSTLEIQRTEQGDSAMYLCASSSQGGYGEKLFFGSGTQLSVL.